Sequencing of this TCR beta chain was carried out in a study of T cell responses to AZD1222 COVID-19 vaccine. V lost 7 bases and J lost 3, with 16 bases in between. The CDR3 has 14 residues. From germline, CDR1 is SNHLY and CDR2 FYNNEI. Overall study results and limits: There were vaccine-associated CD4 TCRs across spike, dominant at 160-218 and 743-854. Rises in breadth and depth of Spike-specific TCRs came after two AZD1222 doses.

Investigators merged groups given second doses at roughly 4 or roughly 12 weeks. As for this clone: Antigen unknown.

The protocol was immunoSEQ multiplex PCR, while the TCRdb copy is restricted to in-frame clones and leaves out a portion. Altogether around 99,000 clones are present, about 87% being singletons, with the ten largest covering 4.4%. Sequenced here: peripheral blood, sampled 28 days after the second AZD1222 dose. The chain is built from TRBV2 and TRBJ2-7, with D perhaps TRBD1 or TRBD2 (5 bases each). The clonotype comes from an adult who received the AZD1222 COVID-19 vaccine. CDR3 in DNA: TGTGCCAGCAATCGGGACGCAGGAGGCTACGAGCAGTACTTC. Translation: CASNRDAGGYEQYF.